This TCR beta chain was recorded in a study of a mutant IDH1 vaccine in newly diagnosed glioma. Time point noted: week 5, during vaccination. Each vaccine dose was 300 ug of mutant IDH1 20-mer peptide, with topical imiquimod. On this clone: Its antigen is currently unknown.

The germline gives CDR1 SNHLY, CDR2 FYNNEI. V lost 4 bases, J lost 5 bases, and 12 bases lay in between. This CDR3 region has 14 residues. Repertoires were generated with immunoSEQ multiplex PCR, while TCRdb's copy carries only in-frame clones and drops some. The sample lists roughly 62,000 clones; 80% to 90% were seen once. The sequencing here drew on PBMCs, taken from a glioma patient whose treatment included an IDH1 peptide vaccine. V gene TRBV2 combines with J gene TRBJ1-5; D is uncertain. The TCR originated in a woman aged 50 to 60 with glioma. CDR3 sequence: CASSVQDGDQPQHF. In nucleotides, the CDR3 is TGTGCCAGCAGTGTTCAGGACGGGGATCAGCCCCAGCATTTT.